Sequencing of this T cell receptor (beta chain) was carried out in a study of beta chain features in type 1 diabetes. As for the study in general: Age, gender and cell yields were similar between patients and healthy donors.

Reverse transcription of all isolated RNA meant that expressed TCRB transcripts were sequenced. Assay: immunoSEQ multiplex PCR; the TCRdb copy retains only in-frame clones and omits some. Of approximately 120,000 clones listed, 17% are singletons. On this clone itself: Its target is unknown.

Points from the study as a whole: Moderate but significant shortening of TCRB CDR3s was recorded in all four CD4+ subsets from Type 1 diabetes patients.

The TCR originated in a man younger than 35 with type 1 diabetes. The sample was central memory CD4+ T cells from blood.

The CDR3 DNA reads as TGTGCCAGCAGCTTAGCGAGGGGGATCTCCTACGAGCAGTACTTC. As protein: CASSLARGISYEQYF. V is TRBV7-9 and J is TRBJ2-7, with D tentatively TRBD1 (6 bases). CDR1 SEHNR and CDR2 FQNEAQ come from the germline V gene (reference sequence). Between the trimmed V and J ends, which lost 0 bases and 0 bases, there was a span of 9 bases. This CDR3 comprises 15 residues.